A single sample gave rise to the 9 T cell receptor beta chains below, sequenced in a study of blood T cell repertoires in COVID-19. Here immunoSEQ multiplex PCR was the method, and the copy in TCRdb shows in-frame clones only, minus some. The sample carries about 220,000 clones, 84% recorded once. Specimen: peripheral blood. These receptors were obtained from a woman in her sixties or seventies with acute or convalescent COVID-19.

The J gene is TRBJ2-1, the V gene TRBV2; 14 bases fit TRBD2. Germline trimming cut 6 bases from V and 5 bases from J; bases unmatched to any gene: 9. CDR1 is SNHLY and CDR2 is FYNNEI in the germline V gene. The CDR3 extends over 17 amino acids. This CDR3 reads CASRGGLAGGKNNEQFF. The CDR3 DNA reads as TGTGCCAGCAGGGGTGGACTAGCGGGGGGCAAAAACAATGAGCAGTTCTTC.

The V gene is TRBV3-1 (or the pseudogene TRBV3-2), the J gene TRBJ2-1; a weak D match, TRBD2 (6 bases). The CDR3 runs to 15 residues. Germline V gives CDR1 LGHDT, CDR2 YNNKEL (reference sequence). The V gene lost 2 bases and the J gene lost 6 bases, with 14 bases spanning the gap. DNA for the CDR3: TGTGCCAGCAGCCAATGGGCGGGGCAGGGCAATGAGCAGTTCTTC. It yields the protein CASSQWAGQGNEQFF.

The CDR3 DNA reads TGTGCCAGCAGCCCGGGGGGGACTACAGATACGCAGTATTTT. Protein: CASSPGGTTDTQYF. The gene calls are TRBV11-3 and TRBJ2-3, with 8 bases matching TRBD2. V gave up 5 bases and J gave up 3 bases; unmatched junction bases: 4. CDR3 length: 14 amino acids. CDR1 is SGHNT, CDR2 YENEEA, per germline.

This clone appeared a few times. The genes are TRBV5-1 and TRBJ2-7; the match to TRBD1 covers 8 bases. J was trimmed by 7 bases and V by 1 base; bases with no gene match: 7. This CDR3 comprises 14 residues. Germline V lookup: CDR1 SGHRS, CDR2 YFSETQ. Here the CDR3 reads CASSLSRGQEEQYF. As DNA, the CDR3 is TGCGCCAGCAGCTTGAGCCGGGGACAGGAAGAGCAGTACTTC.

This sequence joins TRBV5-6 and TRBJ1-3; maybe TRBD1 (6 bases). CDR3 length: 13 amino acids. CDR1 and CDR2 from the germline V gene are SGHDT and YYEEEE. Trimming took off 4 bases at V and 3 bases at J, with 8 bases between the two ends. CDR3 sequence reads: CASSRQVGNTIYF. CDR3 nucleotides: TGTGCCAGCAGCCGACAGGTTGGAAACACCATATATTTT.

V is TRBV3-1 (or the pseudogene TRBV3-2) and J is TRBJ2-5, with 9 bases matching TRBD1. Germline loops: CDR1 LGHDT, CDR2 YNNKEL (reference sequence). There are 14 residues in the CDR3. V shed 10 bases and J 5 bases; nucleotides not matched to a gene: 11. DNA for the CDR3: TGTGCCATTAGTGGACAGGGGTTGCGGGAGACCCAGTACTTC. Translation: CAISGQGLRETQYF.

The chain uses TRBV19 and TRBJ1-6, with 9 bases lining up with TRBD1. The CDR3 contains 13 residues. Germline V lookup: CDR1 LNHDA, CDR2 SQIVND (reference sequence). The ends lost 9 bases at V and 10 bases at J; junction bases unmatched: 7. The CDR3 spells CASSGQGFSPLHF. The CDR3 DNA sequence: TGTGCCAGCTCGGGACAGGGCTTCTCACCCCTCCACTTT.

This clone was observed a handful of times. The genes are TRBV7-9 and TRBJ2-1; TRBD2 is a possible D gene (5 bases). Germline CDR1 SEHNR, CDR2 FQNEAQ (reference sequence). This CDR3 has 18 residues. Trimming removed 2 bases at V and 1 base at J, with 18 bases between. As DNA, the CDR3 is TGTGCCAGCAGCTTATCCCCGGATGCCCGAGGGTCCTACAATGAGCAGTTCTTC. Translation gives CASSLSPDARGSYNEQFF.

The genes are TRBV27 and TRBJ1-2; maybe TRBD1 (6 bases). V lost 7 bases to trimming and J lost 5 bases, with 14 bases between them. The CDR3 consists of 13 residues. The germline V gene encodes CDR1 MNHEY and CDR2 SMNVEV (reference sequence). The CDR3 sequence: CASKQGNLYGYTF. The DNA for the CDR3 is TGTGCCAGCAAACAGGGCAATCTGTATGGCTACACCTTC.